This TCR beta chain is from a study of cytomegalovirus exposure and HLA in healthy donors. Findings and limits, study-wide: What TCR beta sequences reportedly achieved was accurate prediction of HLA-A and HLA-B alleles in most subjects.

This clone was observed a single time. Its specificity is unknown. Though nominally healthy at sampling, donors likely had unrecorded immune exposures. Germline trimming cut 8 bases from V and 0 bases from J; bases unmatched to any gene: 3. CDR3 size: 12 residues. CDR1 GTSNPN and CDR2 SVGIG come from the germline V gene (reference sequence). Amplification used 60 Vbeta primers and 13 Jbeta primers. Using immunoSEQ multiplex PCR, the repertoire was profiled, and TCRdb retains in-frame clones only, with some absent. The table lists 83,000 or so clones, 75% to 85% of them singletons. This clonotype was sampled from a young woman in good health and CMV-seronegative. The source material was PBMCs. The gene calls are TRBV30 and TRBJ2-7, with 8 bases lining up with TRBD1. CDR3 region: CAGQGSSYEQYF. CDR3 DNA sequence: TGTGCCGGACAGGGAAGCTCCTACGAGCAGTACTTC.